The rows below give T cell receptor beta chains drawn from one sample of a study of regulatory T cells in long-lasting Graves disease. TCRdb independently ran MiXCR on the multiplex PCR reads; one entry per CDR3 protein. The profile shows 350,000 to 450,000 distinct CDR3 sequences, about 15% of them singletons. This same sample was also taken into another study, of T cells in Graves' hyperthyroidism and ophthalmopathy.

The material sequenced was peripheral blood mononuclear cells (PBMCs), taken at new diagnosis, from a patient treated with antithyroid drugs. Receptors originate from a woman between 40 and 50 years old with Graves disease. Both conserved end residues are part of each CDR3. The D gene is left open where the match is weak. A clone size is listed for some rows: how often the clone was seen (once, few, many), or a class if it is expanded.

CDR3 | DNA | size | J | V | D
CASSPSGRAETQYF | TGTGCCAGCAGCCCTAGCGGGAGGGCGGAGACCCAGTACTTC | many | TRBJ2-5 | TRBV9 | TRBD2
CASSQGQALSGNTIYF | TGTGCCAGCTCACAGGGTCAGGCGCTCTCTGGAAACACCATATATTTT | - | TRBJ1-3 | TRBV18 | -
CASSRDKLDTQYF | TGCGCCAGCAGCCGAGACAAGCTAGATACGCAGTATTTT | - | TRBJ2-3 | TRBV4-1 | -
CASSLASGRWSTDTQYF | TGTGCCAGCAGCTTGGCCAGCGGGAGGTGGAGCACAGATACGCAGTATTTT | many | TRBJ2-3 | TRBV5-6 | TRBD2
CASSAQLGSNTEAFF | TGTGCCAGCAGCGCACAACTTGGGTCGAACACTGAAGCTTTCTTT | many | TRBJ1-1 | TRBV7-9 | -
CASRETRTTFF | TGCGCCAGCAGGGAAACCCGGACTACTTTCTTC | - | TRBJ2-1 | TRBV10-2 | -
CASGGGGGMAWSNTGELFF | TGTGCCAGCGGGGGGGGAGGCGGGATGGCCTGGTCGAACACCGGGGAGCTGTTTTTT | many | TRBJ2-2 | TRBV28 | TRBD2
CASSQERENTEAFF | TGCGCCAGCAGCCAGGAAAGGGAGAACACTGAAGCTTTCTTT | few | TRBJ1-1 | TRBV4-3 | -
CASMRGGVEKLFF | TGTGCCAGCATGCGAGGTGGAGTAGAAAAACTGTTTTTT | few | TRBJ1-4 | TRBV6-2/TRBV6-3 | -
CASSQGVGAYYEQYF | TGCGCCAGCAGCCAAGGCGTAGGCGCTTACTACGAGCAGTACTTC | few | TRBJ2-7 | TRBV4-1 | -
CASSFEQILMNTEAFF | TGTGCCAGCAGCTTCGAACAGATCCTCATGAACACTGAAGCTTTCTTT | many | TRBJ1-1 | TRBV7-9 | -
CASTTGLVTYEQYF | TGTGCCAGCACCACGGGACTAGTAACCTACGAGCAGTACTTC | many | TRBJ2-7 | TRBV28 | TRBD2
CAIRAGGLYEQYF | TGTGCCATCAGAGCGGGAGGATTGTACGAGCAGTACTTC | - | TRBJ2-7 | TRBV10-3 | TRBD2
CAWSVLWEGDNEQFF | TGTGCCTGGAGTGTACTGTGGGAGGGCGATAATGAGCAGTTCTTC | many | TRBJ2-1 | TRBV30 | TRBD2
CASRRDSFGNEKLFF | TGTGCCAGCAGACGTGACAGTTTCGGTAATGAAAAACTGTTTTTT | few | TRBJ1-4 | TRBV6-1 | -
CASSLSPTNEKLFF | TGTGCCAGCAGCTTATCCCCAACTAATGAAAAACTGTTTTTT | - | TRBJ1-4 | TRBV5-5 | -
CASSKPTGSEKLFF | TGTGCCAGTAGCAAACCGACAGGGTCTGAAAAACTGTTTTTT | - | TRBJ1-4 | TRBV28 | TRBD1
CAGSDSFRTGNTGELFF | TGTGCCGGCAGTGACTCCTTCAGGACAGGCAACACCGGGGAGCTGTTTTTT | once | TRBJ2-2 | TRBV6-4 | TRBD1
CASSGRQGGYNEQFF | TGTGCCAGCAGCGGCCGACAGGGAGGATACAATGAGCAGTTCTTC | - | TRBJ2-1 | TRBV9 | -
CASSRAGGKGEQFF | TGTGCCAGCAGCCGGGCAGGGGGAAAGGGTGAGCAGTTCTTC | few | TRBJ2-1 | TRBV28 | TRBD1
CASCRDKGNSPLHF | TGTGCCAGCTGCCGGGACAAGGGAAATTCACCCCTCCACTTT | - | TRBJ1-6 | TRBV7-8 | -
CASSLWAGTSTTDTQYF | TGTGCCAGCAGTTTATGGGCGGGGACTTCTACCACAGATACGCAGTATTTT | many | TRBJ2-3 | TRBV28 | -
CASSKPGNGANVLTF | TGTGCCAGCAGCAAACCAGGGAATGGGGCCAACGTCCTGACTTTC | many | TRBJ2-6 | TRBV28 | -
CASTGLSLGRHRKNIQYF | TGTGCCAGCACCGGACTAAGCCTAGGTCGGCACAGGAAAAACATTCAGTACTTC | many | TRBJ2-4 | TRBV2 | -
CASSLSSGRGNTEAFF | TGTGCCAGCAGTTTGTCCTCGGGGAGGGGCAACACTGAAGCTTTCTTT | many | TRBJ1-1 | TRBV28 | -
CASSIVLRGNANTGELFF | TGCGCCAGCAGCATAGTCCTCAGGGGGAACGCGAACACCGGGGAGCTGTTTTTT | many | TRBJ2-2 | TRBV5-1 | TRBD1